Included here is one T cell receptor (beta chain) sequence, with context. Clones were read by immunoSEQ multiplex PCR, and TCRdb kept only the in-frame ones, dropping some. This table has over 200,000 clones, around 90% appearing once. The CDR3 length is 14 residues. The V gene's germline CDR1 is SGHTA and CDR2 FQGNSA. Trimming removed 1 base at V and 10 bases at J, with 14 bases between. Patients of the Seattle cohort, enrolled during active infection, were followed longitudinally. The data belong to a study of blood T cell repertoires in COVID-19. The sequencing sample was made of peripheral blood. This TCR came from a man aged 25 to 40 with COVID-19, enrolled during active disease. This chain joins TRBV7-2 and TRBJ2-1, with D possibly being TRBD2 (6 bases). The CDR3 bases are TGTGCCAGCAGCTTAGGGAGGGTAAGAAGGGAGCAGTTCTTC. It yields the protein CASSLGRVRREQFF.